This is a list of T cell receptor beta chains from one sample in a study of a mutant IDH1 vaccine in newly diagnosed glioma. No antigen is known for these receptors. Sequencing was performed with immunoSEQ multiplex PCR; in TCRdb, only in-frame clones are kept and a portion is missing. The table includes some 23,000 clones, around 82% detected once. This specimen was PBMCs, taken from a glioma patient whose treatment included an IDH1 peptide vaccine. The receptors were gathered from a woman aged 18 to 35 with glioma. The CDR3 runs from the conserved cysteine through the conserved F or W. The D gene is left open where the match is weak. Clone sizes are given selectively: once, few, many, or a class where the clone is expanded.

CDR3 protein: CASSIDEGFSNQPQHF; CDR3 DNA: TGTGCCAGTAGTATAGATGAGGGTTTTAGCAATCAGCCCCAGCATTTT; clone size: .; D gene: .; J gene: TRBJ1-5; V gene: TRBV19
CDR3 protein: CASSWEGLGANVLTF; CDR3 DNA: TGTGCCAGCAGCTGGGAGGGGCTAGGGGCCAACGTCCTGACTTTC; clone size: .; D gene: TRBD2; J gene: TRBJ2-6; V gene: TRBV5-6
CDR3 protein: CASSTRSLGVETQYF; CDR3 DNA: TGTGCCAGTAGTACCCGTTCGCTCGGGGTCGAGACCCAGTACTTC; clone size: few; D gene: .; J gene: TRBJ2-5; V gene: TRBV19
CDR3 protein: CASRLTGGSYEQYF; CDR3 DNA: TGTGCCAGCAGATTAACAGGGGGCTCCTACGAGCAGTACTTC; clone size: .; D gene: TRBD1; J gene: TRBJ2-7; V gene: TRBV6-1
CDR3 protein: CASSPGARASTDTQYF; CDR3 DNA: TGTGCCAGCAGCCCGGGAGCGCGGGCGAGCACAGATACGCAGTATTTT; clone size: .; D gene: .; J gene: TRBJ2-3; V gene: TRBV5-8
CDR3 protein: CASSPDVAGGRNYEQYF; CDR3 DNA: TGCGCCAGCAGCCCGGACGTAGCGGGGGGGAGGAACTACGAGCAGTACTTC; clone size: .; D gene: TRBD2; J gene: TRBJ2-7; V gene: TRBV5-1
CDR3 protein: CASSDSREYTSPYYEQYF; CDR3 DNA: TGTGCCAGCAGTGACAGCAGGGAATATACCTCGCCGTACTACGAGCAGTACTTC; clone size: .; D gene: .; J gene: TRBJ2-7; V gene: TRBV2
CDR3 protein: CSAGADYTDTQYF; CDR3 DNA: TGCAGCGCCGGAGCGGATTACACAGATACGCAGTATTTT; clone size: .; D gene: .; J gene: TRBJ2-3; V gene: TRBV29-1
CDR3 protein: CAWSAMRGSSYNEQFF; CDR3 DNA: TGTGCCTGGAGCGCCATGAGGGGAAGCTCCTACAATGAGCAGTTCTTC; clone size: .; D gene: .; J gene: TRBJ2-1; V gene: TRBV30
CDR3 protein: CASSRGDRGGTEAFF; CDR3 DNA: TGTGCCAGCAGCCGCGGCGACAGGGGCGGCACTGAAGCTTTCTTT; clone size: .; D gene: TRBD1; J gene: TRBJ1-1; V gene: TRBV11-3
CDR3 protein: CASSYSLTVYEQYF; CDR3 DNA: TGTGCCAGCAGTTACTCCTTGACAGTCTACGAGCAGTACTTC; clone size: .; D gene: .; J gene: TRBJ2-7; V gene: TRBV6-5
CDR3 protein: CASSPWVGGLTEAFF; CDR3 DNA: TGTGCCAGCAGCCCCTGGGTCGGGGGCTTGACTGAAGCTTTCTTT; clone size: .; D gene: .; J gene: TRBJ1-1; V gene: TRBV7-9
CDR3 protein: CASSLTSGGYYEQYF; CDR3 DNA: TGTGCCAGCAGCCTCACTAGCGGGGGGTATTACGAGCAGTACTTC; clone size: .; D gene: TRBD2; J gene: TRBJ2-7; V gene: TRBV5-4
CDR3 protein: CASSHPGLAGGPNQETQYF; CDR3 DNA: TGCGCCAGCAGCCACCCGGGACTAGCGGGAGGGCCGAACCAAGAGACCCAGTACTTC; clone size: .; D gene: TRBD2; J gene: TRBJ2-5; V gene: TRBV4-1
CDR3 protein: CASSEGPPGTQTGKLFF; CDR3 DNA: TGTGCCAGCAGTGAAGGTCCCCCCGGGACCCAAACAGGGAAACTGTTTTTT; clone size: once; D gene: .; J gene: TRBJ1-4; V gene: TRBV2
CDR3 protein: CASSSGLAGGTPQFF; CDR3 DNA: TGTGCCAGCAGCTCGGGACTAGCGGGGGGGACCCCCCAGTTCTTC; clone size: .; D gene: TRBD2; J gene: TRBJ2-1; V gene: TRBV7-2
CDR3 protein: CASSLQGKGQPQHF; CDR3 DNA: TGTGCCAGCAGCTTACAGGGAAAGGGACAGCCCCAGCATTTT; clone size: .; D gene: .; J gene: TRBJ1-5; V gene: TRBV5-8
CDR3 protein: CASSLRGLDEQYF; CDR3 DNA: TGTGCCAGCAGCTTAAGGGGACTCGACGAGCAGTACTTC; clone size: .; D gene: .; J gene: TRBJ2-7; V gene: TRBV13
CDR3 protein: CATTQQGDFEKLFF; CDR3 DNA: TGTGCCACCACCCAGCAGGGGGATTTTGAAAAACTGTTTTTT; clone size: .; D gene: TRBD1; J gene: TRBJ1-4; V gene: TRBV10-3
CDR3 protein: CASSQPPGNQPQHF; CDR3 DNA: TGCGCCAGCAGCCAACCTCCCGGCAATCAGCCCCAGCATTTT; clone size: .; D gene: .; J gene: TRBJ1-5; V gene: TRBV4-1
CDR3 protein: CASSQRGQGREKLFF; CDR3 DNA: TGCGCCAGCAGCCAGAGGGGACAGGGAAGGGAAAAACTGTTTTTT; clone size: .; D gene: TRBD1; J gene: TRBJ1-4; V gene: TRBV4-1
CDR3 protein: CASSLSGTGLWEQYF; CDR3 DNA: TGTGCCAGCAGCTTATCCGGGACAGGGCTATGGGAGCAGTACTTC; clone size: .; D gene: TRBD1; J gene: TRBJ2-7; V gene: TRBV7-9
CDR3 protein: CASSQVEQGEQYF; CDR3 DNA: TGTGCCAGCAGCCAAGTCGAGCAAGGCGAGCAGTACTTC; clone size: few; D gene: .; J gene: TRBJ2-7; V gene: TRBV14
CDR3 protein: CSVEAPRGGLSQETQYF; CDR3 DNA: TGCAGCGTTGAAGCTCCCAGAGGGGGCCTTTCACAAGAGACCCAGTACTTC; clone size: .; D gene: TRBD1; J gene: TRBJ2-5; V gene: TRBV29-1
CDR3 protein: CASSPGGGAYEQYF; CDR3 DNA: TGCGCCAGCAGCCCGGGGGGTGGGGCCTACGAGCAGTACTTC; clone size: .; D gene: TRBD2; J gene: TRBJ2-7; V gene: TRBV5-1
CDR3 protein: CASSTTGFEQPQHF; CDR3 DNA: TGTGCCAGCTCCACGACAGGATTCGAGCAGCCCCAGCATTTT; clone size: .; D gene: .; J gene: TRBJ1-5; V gene: TRBV6-4
CDR3 protein: CASSDFGSNYGYTF; CDR3 DNA: TGTGCCAGCAGTGACTTCGGTTCTAACTATGGCTACACCTTC; clone size: once; D gene: .; J gene: TRBJ1-2; V gene: TRBV6-4
CDR3 protein: CASSEAVTEYNEQFF; CDR3 DNA: TGTGCCAGCAGTGAAGCAGTAACAGAATACAATGAGCAGTTCTTC; clone size: .; D gene: .; J gene: TRBJ2-1; V gene: TRBV6-1
CDR3 protein: CASSPDSPYNSPLHF; CDR3 DNA: TGTGCCAGCAGCCCGGACAGCCCGTATAATTCACCCCTCCACTTT; clone size: .; D gene: .; J gene: TRBJ1-6; V gene: TRBV14
CDR3 protein: CASRTPAYGYTF; CDR3 DNA: TGTGCCAGCAGGACCCCGGCCTATGGCTACACCTTC; clone size: .; D gene: .; J gene: TRBJ1-2; V gene: TRBV28
CDR3 protein: CASSSQIGSPLHF; CDR3 DNA: TGTGCCAGCAGCTCCCAGATTGGCTCACCCCTCCACTTT; clone size: .; D gene: .; J gene: TRBJ1-6; V gene: TRBV27
CDR3 protein: CASSFALGGPSNNEQFF; CDR3 DNA: TGTGCCAGCAGTTTTGCCCTTGGAGGGCCCTCAAACAATGAGCAGTTCTTC; clone size: .; D gene: .; J gene: TRBJ2-1; V gene: TRBV27
CDR3 protein: CASSLDRSYGYTF; CDR3 DNA: TGTGCCAGCAGCTTGGACCGGAGCTATGGCTACACCTTC; clone size: .; D gene: .; J gene: TRBJ1-2; V gene: TRBV13
CDR3 protein: CASSEKREKNEQYF; CDR3 DNA: TGCGCCAGCAGTGAAAAGCGGGAGAAGAACGAGCAGTACTTC; clone size: .; D gene: TRBD2; J gene: TRBJ2-7; V gene: TRBV10-1
CDR3 protein: CASSPADSNQPQHF; CDR3 DNA: TGTGCCAGCTCACCGGCAGATAGCAATCAGCCCCAGCATTTT; clone size: .; D gene: .; J gene: TRBJ1-5; V gene: TRBV18
CDR3 protein: CASSEYWGNTGELFF; CDR3 DNA: TGTGCCAGCAGTGAATATTGGGGGAACACCGGGGAGCTGTTTTTT; clone size: few; D gene: .; J gene: TRBJ2-2; V gene: TRBV2
CDR3 protein: CASSHLAGKLFF; CDR3 DNA: TGCGCCAGCAGCCACCTCGCTGGGAAACTGTTTTTT; clone size: .; D gene: .; J gene: TRBJ1-4; V gene: TRBV4-1
CDR3 protein: CASSFSVREPSYEQYF; CDR3 DNA: TGTGCCAGCAGCTTTTCGGTGCGGGAGCCTTCCTACGAGCAGTACTTC; clone size: .; D gene: TRBD2; J gene: TRBJ2-7; V gene: TRBV7-9
CDR3 protein: CASSLFSGRALGELFF; CDR3 DNA: TGTGCCAGCAGCTTGTTCAGCGGGAGGGCTCTTGGGGAGCTGTTTTTT; clone size: .; D gene: TRBD2; J gene: TRBJ2-2; V gene: TRBV5-4
CDR3 protein: CASSLGGNYEQYF; CDR3 DNA: TGTGCCAGCAGCTTAGGCGGCAATTACGAGCAGTACTTC; clone size: once; D gene: .; J gene: TRBJ2-7; V gene: TRBV7-2
CDR3 protein: CASSQDPSRLNEQFF; CDR3 DNA: TGCGCCAGCAGCCAAGACCCCTCAAGGCTCAATGAGCAGTTCTTC; clone size: .; D gene: .; J gene: TRBJ2-1; V gene: TRBV4-3
CDR3 protein: CASSTEIYGYTF; CDR3 DNA: TGTGCCAGTTCGACAGAAATCTATGGCTACACCTTC; clone size: .; D gene: .; J gene: TRBJ1-2; V gene: TRBV19
CDR3 protein: CASSLVGVTEAFF; CDR3 DNA: TGTGCCAGCAGCTTGGTAGGGGTCACTGAAGCTTTCTTT; clone size: few; D gene: .; J gene: TRBJ1-1; V gene: TRBV5-5
CDR3 protein: CASSRPGPLEQYF; CDR3 DNA: TGTGCCAGCAGCCGGCCGGGCCCTCTCGAGCAGTACTTC; clone size: .; D gene: .; J gene: TRBJ2-7; V gene: TRBV6-5
CDR3 protein: CASSLDTREETQYF; CDR3 DNA: TGCGCCAGCAGCTTGGACACTAGGGAAGAGACCCAGTACTTC; clone size: .; D gene: .; J gene: TRBJ2-5; V gene: TRBV5-1
CDR3 protein: CASSLAGGTDTQYF; CDR3 DNA: TGTGCCAGCAGTCTAGCGGGGGGCACAGATACGCAGTATTTT; clone size: once; D gene: TRBD2; J gene: TRBJ2-3; V gene: TRBV6-1
CDR3 protein: CASSQGPRDYGYTF; CDR3 DNA: TGCGCCAGCAGCCAAGGGCCCAGGGACTATGGCTACACCTTC; clone size: few; D gene: .; J gene: TRBJ1-2; V gene: TRBV4-1
CDR3 protein: CASSQDSFTGGRDEQFF; CDR3 DNA: TGCGCCAGCAGCCAAGATTCTTTTACGGGAGGGAGAGATGAGCAGTTCTTC; clone size: few; D gene: TRBD2; J gene: TRBJ2-1; V gene: TRBV4-1
CDR3 protein: CASSPSGTFLSQPQHF; CDR3 DNA: TGTGCCAGCTCACCTTCCGGGACGTTTTTAAGTCAGCCCCAGCATTTT; clone size: .; D gene: .; J gene: TRBJ1-5; V gene: TRBV18
CDR3 protein: CASRGTGDSSVVFF; CDR3 DNA: TGTGCCAGCAGGGGGACCGGCGATTCGAGTGTTGTGTTTTTT; clone size: .; D gene: .; J gene: TRBJ1-4; V gene: TRBV2
CDR3 protein: CASSFSGTGEAYEQYF; CDR3 DNA: TGCGCCAGCAGCTTCTCCGGGACAGGGGAGGCCTACGAGCAGTACTTC; clone size: .; D gene: TRBD1; J gene: TRBJ2-7; V gene: TRBV4-3
CDR3 protein: CASFAASYEQYF; CDR3 DNA: TGTGCCAGCTTTGCGGCCTCCTACGAGCAGTACTTC; clone size: .; D gene: .; J gene: TRBJ2-7; V gene: TRBV7-8
CDR3 protein: CASSLGTSGINEQYF; CDR3 DNA: TGTGCCAGCAGCTTAGGAACTAGCGGGATCAACGAGCAGTACTTC; clone size: .; D gene: TRBD2; J gene: TRBJ2-7; V gene: TRBV7-2
CDR3 protein: CASSRDSTYNEQFF; CDR3 DNA: TGCGCCAGCAGCCGGGACAGTACGTACAATGAGCAGTTCTTC; clone size: .; D gene: TRBD1; J gene: TRBJ2-1; V gene: TRBV5-1